The clone carrying this T cell receptor (beta chain) came up a few times. TCRdb's table, derived via immunoSEQ multiplex PCR, lists solely in-frame clones and lacks some. The table records fewer than 50,000 clones, roughly 89% of them present only once. V dropped 0 bases and J dropped 0 bases, with 12 bases sitting between them. Germline lookup yields CDR1 SGHKS and CDR2 YYEKEE (reference sequence). This CDR3 region has 16 residues. This record comes from a study of OX40 agonist ivuxolimab in advanced cancers. The TCR sequence derives from an adult with an advanced solid tumor such as melanoma, head and neck, liver or kidney cancer. The material was CD4+ or CD8+ T cells sorted from blood, obtained in a trial of the OX40 agonist ivuxolimab. J is TRBJ2-5 and V is TRBV5-5; tentative D call: TRBD2 (6 bases). The CDR3 nucleotides are TGTGCCAGCAGCTTGGGTAGCGGAATTAACCAAGAGACCCAGTACTTC. Translation gives CASSLGSGINQETQYF.